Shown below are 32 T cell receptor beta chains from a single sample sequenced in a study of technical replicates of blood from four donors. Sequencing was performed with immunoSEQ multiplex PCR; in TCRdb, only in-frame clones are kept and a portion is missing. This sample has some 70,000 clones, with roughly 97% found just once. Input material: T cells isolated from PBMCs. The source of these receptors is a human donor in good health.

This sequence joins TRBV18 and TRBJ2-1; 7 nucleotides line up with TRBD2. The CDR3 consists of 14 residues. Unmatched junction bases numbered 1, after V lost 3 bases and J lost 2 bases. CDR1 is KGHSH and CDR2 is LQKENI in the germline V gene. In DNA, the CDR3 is TGTGCCAGCTCACCTGGGACTACCTACAATGAGCAGTTCTTC. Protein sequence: CASSPGTTYNEQFF. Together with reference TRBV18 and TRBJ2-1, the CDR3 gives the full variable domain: NAGVMQNPRHLVRRRGQEARLRCSPMKGHSHVYWYRQLPEEGLKFMVYLQKENIIDESGMPKERFSAEFPKEGPSILRIQQVVRGDSAAYFCASSPGTTYNEQFFGPGTRLTVL.

CDR3 nucleotides: TGCGCCAGCAGTGAGATCCAGAGCGCGGGATTATACAATGAGCAGTTCTTC. It translates to CASSEIQSAGLYNEQFF. This chain connects TRBV10-2 to TRBJ2-1, with a weak D call TRBD2 (6 bases). This CDR3 is built from 17 residues. The germline CDR1 and CDR2 sequences are WSHSY and SAAADI. Trimming pared 2 bases from V and 4 bases from J, leaving 18 bases between.

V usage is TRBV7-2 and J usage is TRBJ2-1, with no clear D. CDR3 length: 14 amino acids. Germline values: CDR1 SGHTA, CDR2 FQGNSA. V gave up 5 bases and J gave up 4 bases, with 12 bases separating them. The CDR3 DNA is TGTGCCAGCAGCCTTCTGACAAATTACAATGAGCAGTTCTTC. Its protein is CASSLLTNYNEQFF. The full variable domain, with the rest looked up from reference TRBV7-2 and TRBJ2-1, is GAGVSQSPSNKVTEKGKDVELRCDPISGHTALYWYRQSLGQGLEFLIYFQGNSAPDKSGLPSDRFSAERTGGSVSTLTIQRTQQEDSAVYLCASSLLTNYNEQFFGPGTRLTVL.

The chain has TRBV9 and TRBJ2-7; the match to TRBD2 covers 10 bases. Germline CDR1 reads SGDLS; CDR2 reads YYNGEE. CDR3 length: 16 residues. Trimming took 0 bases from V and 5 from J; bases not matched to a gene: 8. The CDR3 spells CASSVGSLAGVNEQYF. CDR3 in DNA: TGTGCCAGCAGCGTAGGCAGCCTAGCGGGAGTAAACGAGCAGTACTTC.

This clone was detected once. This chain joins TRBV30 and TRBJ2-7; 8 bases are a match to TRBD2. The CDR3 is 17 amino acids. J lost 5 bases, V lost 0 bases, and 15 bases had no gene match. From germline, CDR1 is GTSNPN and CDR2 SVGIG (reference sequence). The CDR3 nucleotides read TGTGCCTGGAGTGTAGGTGGGTCTCGAGCGGGAGAAGACGAGCAGTACTTC. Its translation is CAWSVGGSRAGEDEQYF.

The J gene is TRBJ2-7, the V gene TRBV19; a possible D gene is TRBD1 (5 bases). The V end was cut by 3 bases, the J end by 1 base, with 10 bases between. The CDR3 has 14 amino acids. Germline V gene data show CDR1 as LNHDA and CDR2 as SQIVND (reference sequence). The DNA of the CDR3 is TGTGCCAGTAGTATTCCAGGGTTTTCCTACGAGCAGTACTTC. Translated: CASSIPGFSYEQYF. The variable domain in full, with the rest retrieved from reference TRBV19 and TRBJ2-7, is DGGITQSPKYLFRKEGQNVTLSCEQNLNHDAMYWYRQDPGQGLRLIYYSQIVNDFQKGDIAEGYSVSREKKESFPLTVTSAQKNPTAFYLCASSIPGFSYEQYFGPGTRLTVT.

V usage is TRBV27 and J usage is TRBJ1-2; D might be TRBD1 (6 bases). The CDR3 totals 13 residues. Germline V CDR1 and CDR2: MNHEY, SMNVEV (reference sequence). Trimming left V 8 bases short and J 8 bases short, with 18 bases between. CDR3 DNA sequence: TGTGCCAGCGCACTCAGGGGTGTATTGGGCTACACCTTC. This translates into CASALRGVLGYTF.

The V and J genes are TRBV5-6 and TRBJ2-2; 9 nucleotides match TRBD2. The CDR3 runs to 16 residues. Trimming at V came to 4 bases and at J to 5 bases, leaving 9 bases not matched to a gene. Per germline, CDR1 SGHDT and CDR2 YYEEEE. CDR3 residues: CASSLAGPIETGELFF. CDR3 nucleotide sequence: TGTGCCAGCAGCCTAGCGGGGCCGATTGAAACCGGGGAGCTGTTTTTT.

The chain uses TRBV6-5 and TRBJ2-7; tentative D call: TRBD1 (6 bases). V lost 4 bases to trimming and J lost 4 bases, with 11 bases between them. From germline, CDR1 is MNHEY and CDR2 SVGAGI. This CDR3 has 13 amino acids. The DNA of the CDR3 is TGTGCCAGCAGTTCCGGACAGATTTACGAGCAGTACTTC. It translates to CASSSGQIYEQYF.

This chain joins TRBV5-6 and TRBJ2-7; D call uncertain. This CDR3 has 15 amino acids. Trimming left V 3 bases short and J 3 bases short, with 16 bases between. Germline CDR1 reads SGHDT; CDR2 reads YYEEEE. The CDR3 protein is CASSSPAAANYEQYF. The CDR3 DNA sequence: TGTGCCAGCAGCTCCCCGGCGGCAGCTAACTACGAGCAGTACTTC.

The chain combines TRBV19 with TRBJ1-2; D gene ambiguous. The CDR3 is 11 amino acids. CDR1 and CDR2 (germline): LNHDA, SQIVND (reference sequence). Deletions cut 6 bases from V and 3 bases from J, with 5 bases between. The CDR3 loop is CASSRDYGYTF. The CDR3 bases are TGTGCCAGTAGCCGGGACTATGGCTACACCTTC.

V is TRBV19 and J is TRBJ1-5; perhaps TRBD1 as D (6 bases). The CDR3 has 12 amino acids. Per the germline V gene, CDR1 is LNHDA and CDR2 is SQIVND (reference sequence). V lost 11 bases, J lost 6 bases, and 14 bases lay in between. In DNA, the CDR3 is TGTGCCTCCTCGGGGGGGGCTCAGCCCCAGCATTTT. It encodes CASSGGAQPQHF.

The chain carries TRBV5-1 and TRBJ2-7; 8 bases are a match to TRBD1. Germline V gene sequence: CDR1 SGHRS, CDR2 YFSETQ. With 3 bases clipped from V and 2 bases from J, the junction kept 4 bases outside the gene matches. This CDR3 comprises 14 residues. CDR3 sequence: CASSSGGAAYEQYF. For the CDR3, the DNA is TGCGCCAGCAGCTCAGGGGGCGCTGCCTACGAGCAGTACTTC.

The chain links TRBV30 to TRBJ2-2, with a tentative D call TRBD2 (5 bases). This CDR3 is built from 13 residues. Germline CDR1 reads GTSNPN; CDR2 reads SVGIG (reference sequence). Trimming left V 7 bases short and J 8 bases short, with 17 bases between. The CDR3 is CASSSRAAGELFF. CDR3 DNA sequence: TGTGCCTCTTCTAGCCGGGCGGCGGGGGAGCTGTTTTTT.

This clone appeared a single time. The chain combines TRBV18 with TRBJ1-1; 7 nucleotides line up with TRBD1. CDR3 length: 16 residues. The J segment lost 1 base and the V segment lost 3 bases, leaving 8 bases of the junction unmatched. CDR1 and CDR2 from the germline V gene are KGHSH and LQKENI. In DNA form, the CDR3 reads TGTGCCAGCTCACCCACCGGGACAGAGCCGAACACTGAAGCTTTCTTT. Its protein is CASSPTGTEPNTEAFF.

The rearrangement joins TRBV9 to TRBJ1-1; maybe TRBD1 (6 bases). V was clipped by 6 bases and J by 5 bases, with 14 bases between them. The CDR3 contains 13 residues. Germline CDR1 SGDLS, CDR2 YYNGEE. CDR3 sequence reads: CASNTRGGTEAFF. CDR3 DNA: TGTGCCAGCAACACCAGGGGCGGGACTGAAGCTTTCTTT.

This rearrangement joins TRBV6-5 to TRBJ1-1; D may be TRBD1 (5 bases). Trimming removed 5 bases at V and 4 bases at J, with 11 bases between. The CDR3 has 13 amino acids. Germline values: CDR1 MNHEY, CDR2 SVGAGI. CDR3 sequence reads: CASSRGGTTEAFF. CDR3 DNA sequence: TGTGCCAGCAGTCGCGGGGGTACCACTGAAGCTTTCTTT.

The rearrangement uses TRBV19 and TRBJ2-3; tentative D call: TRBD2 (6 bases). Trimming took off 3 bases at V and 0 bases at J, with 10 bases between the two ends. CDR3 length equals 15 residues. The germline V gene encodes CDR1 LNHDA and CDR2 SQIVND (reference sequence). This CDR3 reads CASSISSDSTDTQYF. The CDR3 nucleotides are TGTGCCAGTAGTATCTCTAGCGACAGCACAGATACGCAGTATTTT.

In DNA, the CDR3 is TGTGCCAGCACCCAGGGACAGCTACGCTACGAGCAGTACTTC. Protein sequence: CASTQGQLRYEQYF. This chain joins TRBV6-5 and TRBJ2-7, with 7 bases aligning to TRBD1. The CDR3 covers 14 residues. The V segment lost 7 bases and the J segment 3 bases; nucleotides outside the gene matches: 9. Germline V CDR1 and CDR2: MNHEY, SVGAGI.

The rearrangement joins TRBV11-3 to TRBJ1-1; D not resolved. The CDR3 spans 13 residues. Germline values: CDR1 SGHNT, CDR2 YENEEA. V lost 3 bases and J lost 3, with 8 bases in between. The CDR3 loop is CASSLLRDTEAFF. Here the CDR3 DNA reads TGTGCCAGCAGCTTGTTGAGGGACACTGAAGCTTTCTTT.

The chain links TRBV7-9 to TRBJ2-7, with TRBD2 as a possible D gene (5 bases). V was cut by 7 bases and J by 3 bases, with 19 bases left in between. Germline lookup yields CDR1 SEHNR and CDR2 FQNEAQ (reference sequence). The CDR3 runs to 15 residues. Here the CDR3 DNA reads TGTGCCAGCATCCCACCGAGGGCACCTCGCTACGAGCAGTACTTC. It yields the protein CASIPPRAPRYEQYF.

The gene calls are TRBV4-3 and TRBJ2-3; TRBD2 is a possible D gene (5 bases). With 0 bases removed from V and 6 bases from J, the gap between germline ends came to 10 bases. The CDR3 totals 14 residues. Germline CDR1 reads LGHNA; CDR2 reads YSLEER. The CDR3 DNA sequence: TGCGCCAGCAGCCAAGATTCCGGGGATGATACGCAGTATTTT. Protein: CASSQDSGDDTQYF.

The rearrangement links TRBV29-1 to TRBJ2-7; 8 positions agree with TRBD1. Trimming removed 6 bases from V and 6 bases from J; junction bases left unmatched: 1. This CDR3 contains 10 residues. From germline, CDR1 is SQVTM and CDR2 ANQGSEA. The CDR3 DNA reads TGCAGCGTGGGGACAGGCGAGCAGTACTTC. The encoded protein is CSVGTGEQYF.

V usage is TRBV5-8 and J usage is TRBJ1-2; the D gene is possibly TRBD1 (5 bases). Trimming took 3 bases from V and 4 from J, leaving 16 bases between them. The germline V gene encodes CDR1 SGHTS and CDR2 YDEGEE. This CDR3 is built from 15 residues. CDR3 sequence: CASSYGTGGVYGYTF. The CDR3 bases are TGTGCCAGCAGCTACGGGACTGGCGGAGTCTATGGCTACACCTTC. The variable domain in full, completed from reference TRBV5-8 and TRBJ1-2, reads EAGVTQSPTHLIKTRGQQATLRCSPISGHTSVYWYQQALGLGLQFLLWYDEGEERNRGNFPPRFSGRQFPNYSSELNVNALELEDSALYLCASSYGTGGVYGYTFGSGTRLTVV.

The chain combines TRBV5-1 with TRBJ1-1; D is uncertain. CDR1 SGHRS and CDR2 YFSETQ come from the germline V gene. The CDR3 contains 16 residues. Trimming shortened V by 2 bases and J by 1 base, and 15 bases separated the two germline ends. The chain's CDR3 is CASSFSSRVTNTEAFF. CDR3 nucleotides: TGCGCCAGCAGCTTCTCAAGTCGGGTCACGAACACTGAAGCTTTCTTT.

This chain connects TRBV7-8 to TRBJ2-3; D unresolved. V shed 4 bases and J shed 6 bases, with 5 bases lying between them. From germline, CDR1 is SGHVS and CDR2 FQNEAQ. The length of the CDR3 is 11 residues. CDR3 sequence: CASSSEDTQYF. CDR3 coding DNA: TGTGCCAGCAGCTCCGAGGATACGCAGTATTTT. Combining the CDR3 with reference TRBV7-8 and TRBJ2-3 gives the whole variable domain GAGVSQSPRYKVAKRGQDVALRCDPISGHVSLFWYQQALGQGPEFLTYFQNEAQLDKSGLPSDRFFAERPEGSVSTLKIQRTQQEDSAVYLCASSSEDTQYFGPGTRLTVL.

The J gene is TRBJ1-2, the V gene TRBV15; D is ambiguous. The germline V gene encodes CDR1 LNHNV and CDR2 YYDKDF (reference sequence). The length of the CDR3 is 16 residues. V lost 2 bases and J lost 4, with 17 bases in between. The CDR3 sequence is CATSRNREESVYGYTF. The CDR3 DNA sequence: TGTGCCACCAGCAGAAATCGGGAGGAATCGGTCTATGGCTACACCTTC.

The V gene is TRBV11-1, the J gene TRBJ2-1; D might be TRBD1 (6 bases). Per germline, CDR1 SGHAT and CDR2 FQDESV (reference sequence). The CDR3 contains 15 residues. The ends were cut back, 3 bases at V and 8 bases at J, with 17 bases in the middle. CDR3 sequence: CASSLGSVGGDEQFF. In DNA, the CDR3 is TGTGCCAGCAGCTTGGGGTCAGTTGGGGGCGATGAGCAGTTCTTC.

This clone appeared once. The CDR3 DNA reads as TGTGCCAGCAGCCAAGAAATAGCGCCGTCGTACAATGAGCAGTTCTTC. Its translation is CASSQEIAPSYNEQFF. This chain uses TRBV4-2 with TRBJ2-1, with TRBD2 as a possible D gene (5 bases). The CDR3 contains 16 residues. V was cut by 0 bases and J by 4 bases, with 13 bases left in between. Germline V CDR1 and CDR2: LGHNA, YNFKEQ.

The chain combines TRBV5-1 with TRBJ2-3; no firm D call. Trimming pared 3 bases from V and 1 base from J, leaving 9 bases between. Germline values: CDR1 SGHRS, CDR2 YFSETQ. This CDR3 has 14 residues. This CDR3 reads CASSSYPGTDTQYF. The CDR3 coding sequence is TGCGCCAGCAGCTCTTATCCTGGCACAGATACGCAGTATTTT.

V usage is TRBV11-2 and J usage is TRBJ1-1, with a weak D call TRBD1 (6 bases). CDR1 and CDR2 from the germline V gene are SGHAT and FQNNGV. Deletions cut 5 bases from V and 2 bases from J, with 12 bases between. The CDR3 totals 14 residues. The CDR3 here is CASSLYRANTEAFF. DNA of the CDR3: TGTGCCAGCAGCCTATACAGGGCAAACACTGAAGCTTTCTTT.

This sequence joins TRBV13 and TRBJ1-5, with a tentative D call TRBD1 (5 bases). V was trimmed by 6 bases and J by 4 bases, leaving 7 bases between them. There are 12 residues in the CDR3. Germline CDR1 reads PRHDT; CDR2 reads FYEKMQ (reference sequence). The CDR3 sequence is CASSRGNQPQHF. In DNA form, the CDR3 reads TGTGCCAGCAGTCGGGGGAATCAGCCCCAGCATTTT. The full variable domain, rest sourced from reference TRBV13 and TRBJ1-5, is AAGVIQSPRHLIKEKRETATLKCYPIPRHDTVYWYQQGPGQDPQFLISFYEKMQSDKGSIPDRFSAQQFSDYHSELNMSSLELGDSALYFCASSRGNQPQHFGDGTRLSIL.